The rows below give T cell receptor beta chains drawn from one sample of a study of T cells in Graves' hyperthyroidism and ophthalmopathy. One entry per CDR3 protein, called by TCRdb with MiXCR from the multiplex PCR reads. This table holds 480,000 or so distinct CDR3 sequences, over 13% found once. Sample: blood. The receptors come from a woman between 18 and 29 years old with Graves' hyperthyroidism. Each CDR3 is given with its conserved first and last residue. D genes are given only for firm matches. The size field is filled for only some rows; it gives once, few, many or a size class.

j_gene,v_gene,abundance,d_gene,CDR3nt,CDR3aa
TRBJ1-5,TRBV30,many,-,TGTGCCTGGAGACGCGACCGAAATCAGCCCCAGCATTTT,CAWRRDRNQPQHF
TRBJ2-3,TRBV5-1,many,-,TGCGCCAGCAGCTTCCGGGGGTCCACAGATACGCAGTATTTT,CASSFRGSTDTQYF
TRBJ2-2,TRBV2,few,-,TGTGCCAGCAGTGAACTGCTCGACACCGGGGAGCTGTTTTTT,CASSELLDTGELFF
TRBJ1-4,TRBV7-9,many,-,TGTGCCAGCCAGGCCGGGGCCAGTAGTAATGAAAAACTGTTTTTT,CASQAGASSNEKLFF
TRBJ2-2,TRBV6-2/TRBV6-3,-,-,TGTGCCAGCACAACACCCCTAGCGCTAAACACCGGGGAGCTGTTTTTT,CASTTPLALNTGELFF
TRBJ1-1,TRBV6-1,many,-,TGTGCCAGCAGGAAAGGGGCGAACACTGAAGCTTTCTTT,CASRKGANTEAFF
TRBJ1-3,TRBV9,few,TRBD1,TGTGCCAGCAAAGGAGGCAGGGGGGCTGGAAACACCATATATTTT,CASKGGRGAGNTIYF
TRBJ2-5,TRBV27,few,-,TGTGCCAGCAGCATCCCCAAGAACTATAAGAGACTAGCCCAGTACTTC,CASSIPKNYKRLAQYF
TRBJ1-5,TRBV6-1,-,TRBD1,TGTGCCAGCAGTCCCCGTCGGACAGGGAACCAGCCCCAGCATTTT,CASSPRRTGNQPQHF
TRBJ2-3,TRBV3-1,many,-,TGTGCCAGCAGCCCATCAGGAACTAGCCCAGATACGCAGTATTTT,CASSPSGTSPDTQYF
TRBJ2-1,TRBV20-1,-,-,TGCAGTGCTAGCCCTAGAGGTGGCTCCTACAATGAGCAGTTCTTC,CSASPRGGSYNEQFF
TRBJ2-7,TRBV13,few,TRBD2,TGTGCCAGCAGCAGCGGGAGGGCGTTCTACGAGCAGTACTTC,CASSSGRAFYEQYF
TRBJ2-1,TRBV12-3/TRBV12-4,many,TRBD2,TGTGCCAGCACCTCCCCCATAACTAGCGGGAACTCCAATGAGCAGTTCTTC,CASTSPITSGNSNEQFF
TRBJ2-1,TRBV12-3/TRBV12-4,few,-,TGTGCCAGCAGTAAACAGGGAATCCACAATGGGCAGTTCTTC,CASSKQGIHNGQFF
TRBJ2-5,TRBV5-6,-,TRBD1,TGTGCCAGCAGCTTCCGGGGACAGATTTTTCAAGAGACCCAGTACTTC,CASSFRGQIFQETQYF
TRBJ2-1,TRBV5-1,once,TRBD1,TGCGCCAGCAGCCTTGGGACAGGGGGCGCATACGAGCAGTTCTTC,CASSLGTGGAYEQFF
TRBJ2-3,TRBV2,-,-,TGTGCCAGCACTCGGGGCCAGGAGGCAGATACGCAGTATTTT,CASTRGQEADTQYF
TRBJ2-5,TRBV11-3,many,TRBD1,TGTGCCAGCAGCTTAGCCCGACAGGGGGTGGGGGAGACCCAGTACTTC,CASSLARQGVGETQYF
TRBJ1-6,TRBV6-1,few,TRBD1,TGTGCCAGCAGCACCGGGACAGGGGTCTATAATTCACCCCTCCACTTT,CASSTGTGVYNSPLHF
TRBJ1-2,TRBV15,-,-,TGTGCCACCAGCAGACTGGTTAACTATGGCTACACCTTC,CATSRLVNYGYTF
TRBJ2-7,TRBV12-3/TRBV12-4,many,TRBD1,TGTGCCAGCAGGAGGACAGGGCCCTACGAGCAGTACTTC,CASRRTGPYEQYF
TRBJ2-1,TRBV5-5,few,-,TGTGCCAGCAGCTCCCAGAAGAGCTCCTACAATGAGCAGTTCTTC,CASSSQKSSYNEQFF
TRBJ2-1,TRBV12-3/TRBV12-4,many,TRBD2,TGTGCCAGCAGTAGGGAAGCGGGAGGGAACAATGAGCAGTTCTTC,CASSREAGGNNEQFF
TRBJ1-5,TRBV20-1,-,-,TGCAGTGCTAGATCCAAAGGGGGATTTAGCAATCAGCCCCAGCATTTT,CSARSKGGFSNQPQHF
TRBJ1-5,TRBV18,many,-,TGTGCCAGCTCACCACCCCAGGGGTTCGAGAATCAGCCCCAGCATTTT,CASSPPQGFENQPQHF
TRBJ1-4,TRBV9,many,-,TGTGCCAGCAGCGTAGTAGGCTCCGGGAGTGAAAAACTGTTTTTT,CASSVVGSGSEKLFF
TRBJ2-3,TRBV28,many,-,TGTGCCAGCAGTTTGCTAGCTCAAAAGGTTGATACGCAGTATTTT,CASSLLAQKVDTQYF
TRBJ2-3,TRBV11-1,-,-,TGTGCCAGCAGCCGAGAGGGATTCGGTGCAGATACGCAGTATTTT,CASSREGFGADTQYF
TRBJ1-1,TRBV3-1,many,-,TGTGCCAGCAGCCATTTTACCCCCGGGAACACTGAAGCTTTCTTT,CASSHFTPGNTEAFF
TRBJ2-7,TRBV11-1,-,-,TGTGCCAGCAGCCAACAAACAGGGAACGAGCAGTACTTC,CASSQQTGNEQYF
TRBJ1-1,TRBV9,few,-,TGTGCCAGCAGCGCACTGGGCACGAACACTGAAGCTTTCTTT,CASSALGTNTEAFF
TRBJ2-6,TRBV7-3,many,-,TGTGCCAGCAGCCCCGGGGGTGGGGCCAACGTCCTGACTTTC,CASSPGGGANVLTF
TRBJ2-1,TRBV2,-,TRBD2,TGTGCCGGCCGACTAGCGGGAGGGCTGGATGAGCAGTTCTTC,CAGRLAGGLDEQFF
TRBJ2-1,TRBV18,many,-,TGTGCCAGCTCACAGAGCGCTAGCTCCTACAATGAGCAGTTCTTC,CASSQSASSYNEQFF
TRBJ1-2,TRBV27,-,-,TGTGCCAGCAGTTTCACCCCTGTGGGGGGTGATGGCTACACCTTC,CASSFTPVGGDGYTF
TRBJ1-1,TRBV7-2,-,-,TGTGCCAGCAGCTCTCAAAGGTCCACTGAAGCTTTCTTT,CASSSQRSTEAFF
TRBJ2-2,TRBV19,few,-,TGTGCCAGTAGTAGGTTCTCCGGGGAGCTGTTTTTT,CASSRFSGELFF
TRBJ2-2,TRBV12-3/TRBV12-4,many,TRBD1,TGTGCCAGCAGTTTGCGGGACAGGATCACCGGGGAGCTGTTTTTT,CASSLRDRITGELFF
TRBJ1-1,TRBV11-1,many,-,TGTGCCAGCAGCTTAGCGTTTCCGGGGCTTGAAGCTTTCTTT,CASSLAFPGLEAFF
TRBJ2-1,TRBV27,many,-,TGTGCCAGCAGTCCGATACCCTCCTACAATGAGCAGTTCTTC,CASSPIPSYNEQFF
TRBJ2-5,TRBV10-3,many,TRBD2,TGTGCCATCAGGAGTCGGGAGGACCAAGAGACCCAGTACTTC,CAIRSREDQETQYF
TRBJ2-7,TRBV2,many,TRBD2,TGTGCCAGCGGTGGGACTAGCGGCGAGCAGTACTTC,CASGGTSGEQYF
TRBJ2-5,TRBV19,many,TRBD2,TGTGCCAGTAGGCGGACTAGCGGGGGCGGGGAGACCCAGTACTTC,CASRRTSGGGETQYF
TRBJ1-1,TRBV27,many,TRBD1,TGTGCCAGCAGTTTACAGGGGGCAACTGAAGCTTTCTTT,CASSLQGATEAFF
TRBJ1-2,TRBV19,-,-,TGTGCCAGTAGTATGAGGAGGGGGACACCGCAAAACTATGGCTACACCTTC,CASSMRRGTPQNYGYTF
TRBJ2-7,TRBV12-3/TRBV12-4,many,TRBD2,TGTGCCAGCAGTTTAGCACTAGCGGGGGGCTACGAGCAGTACTTC,CASSLALAGGYEQYF
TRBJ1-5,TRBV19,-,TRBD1,TGTGCCAGTAGTATAGATCGGGGACAGGGAGGGCGGCCCCAGCATTTT,CASSIDRGQGGRPQHF
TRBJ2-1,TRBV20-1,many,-,TGCAGTGCTAGTTTGGGTCAGTCCAATGAGCAGTTCTTC,CSASLGQSNEQFF
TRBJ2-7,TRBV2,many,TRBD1,TGTGCCAGCGGGGCGGGACAGGTACTGTACGAGCAGTACTTC,CASGAGQVLYEQYF
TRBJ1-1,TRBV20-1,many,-,TGCAGTGCTAGAGTTCGCAACAGGTTGAACACTGAAGCTTTCTTT,CSARVRNRLNTEAFF
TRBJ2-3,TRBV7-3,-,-,TGTGCCAGCAGCTTAATGCTCAGCCGCCCAGATACGCAGTATTTT,CASSLMLSRPDTQYF
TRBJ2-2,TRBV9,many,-,TGTGCCAGCAGCGTCGCTGTAGGGACGAACACCGGGGAGCTGTTTTTT,CASSVAVGTNTGELFF